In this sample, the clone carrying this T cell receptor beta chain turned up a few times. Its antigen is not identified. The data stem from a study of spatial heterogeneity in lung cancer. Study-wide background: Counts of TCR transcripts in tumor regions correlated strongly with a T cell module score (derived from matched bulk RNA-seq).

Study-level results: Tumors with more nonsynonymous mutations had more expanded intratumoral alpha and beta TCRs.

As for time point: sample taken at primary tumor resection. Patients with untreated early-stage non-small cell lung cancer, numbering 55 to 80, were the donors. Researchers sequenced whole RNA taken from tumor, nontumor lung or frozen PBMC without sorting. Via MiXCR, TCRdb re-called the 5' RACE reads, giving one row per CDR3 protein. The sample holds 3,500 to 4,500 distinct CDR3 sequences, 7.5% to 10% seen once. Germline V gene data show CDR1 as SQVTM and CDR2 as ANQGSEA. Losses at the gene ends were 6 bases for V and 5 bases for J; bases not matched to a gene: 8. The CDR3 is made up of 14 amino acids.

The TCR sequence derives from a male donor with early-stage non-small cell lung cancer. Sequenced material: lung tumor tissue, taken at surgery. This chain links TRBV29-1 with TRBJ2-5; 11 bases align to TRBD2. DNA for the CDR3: TGCAGCGTAGAACGACTAGCGGGAAGGGAGACCCAGTACTTC. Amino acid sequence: CSVERLAGRETQYF.